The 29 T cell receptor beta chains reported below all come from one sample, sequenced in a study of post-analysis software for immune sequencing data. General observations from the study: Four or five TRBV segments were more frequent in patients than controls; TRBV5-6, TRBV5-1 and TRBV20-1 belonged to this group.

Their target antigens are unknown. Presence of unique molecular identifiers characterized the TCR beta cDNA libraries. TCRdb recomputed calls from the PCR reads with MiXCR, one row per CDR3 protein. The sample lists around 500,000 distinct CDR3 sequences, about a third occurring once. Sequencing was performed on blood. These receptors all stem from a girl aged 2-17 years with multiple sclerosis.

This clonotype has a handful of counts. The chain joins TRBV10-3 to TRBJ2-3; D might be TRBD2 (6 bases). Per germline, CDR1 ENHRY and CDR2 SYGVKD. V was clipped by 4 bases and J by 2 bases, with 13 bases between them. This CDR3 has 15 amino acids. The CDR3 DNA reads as TGTGCCATCAGTGGGGCGGGACCCATCACAGATACGCAGTATTTT. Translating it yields CAISGAGPITDTQYF.

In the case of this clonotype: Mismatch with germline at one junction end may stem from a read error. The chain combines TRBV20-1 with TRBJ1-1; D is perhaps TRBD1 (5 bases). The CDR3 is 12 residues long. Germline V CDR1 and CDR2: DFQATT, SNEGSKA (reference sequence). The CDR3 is CRARRGGTEAFF. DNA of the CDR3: TGCAGGGCTAGGCGCGGGGGCACTGAAGCTTTCTTT.

The CDR3 DNA reads as TGTGCCAGCACCCCGGGGGACCCCTACAATGAGCAGTTCTTC. Amino acid sequence: CASTPGDPYNEQFF. The chain has TRBV27 and TRBJ2-1; maybe TRBD2 (6 bases). The CDR3 extends over 14 amino acids. CDR1 is MNHEY, CDR2 SMNVEV, per germline (reference sequence). V lost 7 bases to trimming and J lost 2 bases, with 12 bases between them.

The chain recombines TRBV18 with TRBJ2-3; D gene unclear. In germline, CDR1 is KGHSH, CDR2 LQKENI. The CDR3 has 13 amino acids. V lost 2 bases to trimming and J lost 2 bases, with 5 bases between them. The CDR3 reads CASSPIYTDTQYF. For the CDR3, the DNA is TGTGCCAGCTCACCAATTTACACAGATACGCAGTATTTT.

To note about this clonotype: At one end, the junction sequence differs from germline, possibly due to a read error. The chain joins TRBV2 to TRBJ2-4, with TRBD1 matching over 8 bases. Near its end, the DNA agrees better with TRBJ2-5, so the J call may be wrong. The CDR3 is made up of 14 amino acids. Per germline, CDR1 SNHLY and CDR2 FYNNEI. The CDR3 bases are TGTGCCTGCAGTCGACAGGGGAGGCAAGAGACCCAGTACTTC. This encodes CACSRQGRQETQYF.

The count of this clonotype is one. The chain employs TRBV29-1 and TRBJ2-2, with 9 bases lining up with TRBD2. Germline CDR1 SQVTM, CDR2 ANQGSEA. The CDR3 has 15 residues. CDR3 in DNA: TGCATCGCGGGATCGCTAGCGGGGCCAACCGGGGAGCTGTTTTTT. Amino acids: CIAGSLAGPTGELFF.

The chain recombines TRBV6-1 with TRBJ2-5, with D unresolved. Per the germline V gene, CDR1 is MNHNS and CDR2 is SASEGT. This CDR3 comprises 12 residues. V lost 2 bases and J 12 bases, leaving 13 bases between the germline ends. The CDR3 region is CASSEYRQVEYF. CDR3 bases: TGTGCCAGCAGTGAATACCGCCAGGTGGAGTACTTC.

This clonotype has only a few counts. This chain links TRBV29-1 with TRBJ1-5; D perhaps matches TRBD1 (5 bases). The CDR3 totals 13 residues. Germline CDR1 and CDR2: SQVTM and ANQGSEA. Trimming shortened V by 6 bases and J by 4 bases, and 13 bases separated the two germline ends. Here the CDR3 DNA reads TGCAGCGTGCAGGGAATCGGAAATCAGCCCCAGCATTTT. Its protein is CSVQGIGNQPQHF.

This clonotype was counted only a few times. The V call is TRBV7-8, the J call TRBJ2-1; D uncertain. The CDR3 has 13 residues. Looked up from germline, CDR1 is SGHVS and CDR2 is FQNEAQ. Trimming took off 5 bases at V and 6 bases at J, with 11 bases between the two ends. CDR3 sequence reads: CASSLMKGNEQFF. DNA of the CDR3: TGTGCCAGCAGCCTCATGAAGGGCAATGAGCAGTTCTTC.

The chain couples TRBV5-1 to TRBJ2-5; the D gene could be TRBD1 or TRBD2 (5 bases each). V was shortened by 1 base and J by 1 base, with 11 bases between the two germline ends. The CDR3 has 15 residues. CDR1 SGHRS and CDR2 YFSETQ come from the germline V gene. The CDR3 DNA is TGCGCCAGCAGCTTGTTACCAGGGACCCAAGAGACCCAGTACTTC. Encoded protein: CASSLLPGTQETQYF.

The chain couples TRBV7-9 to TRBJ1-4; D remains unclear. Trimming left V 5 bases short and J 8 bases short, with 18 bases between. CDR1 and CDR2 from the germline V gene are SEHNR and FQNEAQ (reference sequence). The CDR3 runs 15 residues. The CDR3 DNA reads TGTGCCAGCAGCGTCGTTTCTGGTCTTGACGAAAAACTGTTTTTT. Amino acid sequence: CASSVVSGLDEKLFF.

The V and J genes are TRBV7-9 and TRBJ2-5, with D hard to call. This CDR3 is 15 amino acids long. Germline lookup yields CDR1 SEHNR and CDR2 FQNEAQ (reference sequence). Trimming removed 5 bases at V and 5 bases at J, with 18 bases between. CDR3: CASSPFNNLEETQYF. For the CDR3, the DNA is TGTGCCAGCAGCCCCTTTAATAACCTGGAGGAGACCCAGTACTTC.

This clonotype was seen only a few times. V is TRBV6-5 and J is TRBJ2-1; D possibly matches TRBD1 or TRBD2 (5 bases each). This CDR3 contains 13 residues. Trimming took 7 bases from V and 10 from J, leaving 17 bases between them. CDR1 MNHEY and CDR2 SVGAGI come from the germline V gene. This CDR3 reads CASKDRGSYEQFF. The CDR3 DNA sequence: TGTGCCAGCAAAGACCGGGGCTCCTACGAGCAGTTCTTC.

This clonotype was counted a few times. DNA for the CDR3: TGTGCCAGCAGTTCTCCCGGGCCAGATTCCTACAATGAGCAGTTCTTC. Translating it yields CASSSPGPDSYNEQFF. The chain couples TRBV12-3 or TRBV12-4 to TRBJ2-1; D not certain. The CDR3 is made up of 16 amino acids. The V end was cut by 4 bases, the J end by 1 base, with 14 bases between.

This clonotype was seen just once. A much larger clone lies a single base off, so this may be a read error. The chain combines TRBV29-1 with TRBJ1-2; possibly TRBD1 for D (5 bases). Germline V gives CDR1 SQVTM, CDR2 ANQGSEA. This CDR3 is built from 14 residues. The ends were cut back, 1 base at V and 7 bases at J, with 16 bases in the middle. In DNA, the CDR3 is TGCAGCGTTGAAGTGGGCGGGGGGACGAGTGGCTACACCTTC. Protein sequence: CSVEVGGGTSGYTF. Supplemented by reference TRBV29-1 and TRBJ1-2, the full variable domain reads SAVISQKPSRDICQRGTSLTIQCQVDSQVTMMFWYRQQPGQSLTLIATANQGSEATYESGFVIDKFPISRPNLTFSTLTVSNMSPEDSSIYLCSVEVGGGTSGYTFGSGTRLTVV.

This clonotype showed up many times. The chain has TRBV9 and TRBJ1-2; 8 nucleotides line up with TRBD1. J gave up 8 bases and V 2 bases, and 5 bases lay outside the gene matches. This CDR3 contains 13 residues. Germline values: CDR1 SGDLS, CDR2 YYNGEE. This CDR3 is CASSVSTGDGYTF. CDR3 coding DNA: TGTGCCAGCAGCGTTTCGACAGGGGACGGCTACACCTTC.

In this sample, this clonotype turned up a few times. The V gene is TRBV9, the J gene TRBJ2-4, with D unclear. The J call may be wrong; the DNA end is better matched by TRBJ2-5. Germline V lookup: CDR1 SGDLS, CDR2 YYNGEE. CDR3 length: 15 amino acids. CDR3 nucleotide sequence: TGTGCCAGCAGCGTAGGGAGCACCCTCGGAGAGACCCAGTACTTC. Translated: CASSVGSTLGETQYF.

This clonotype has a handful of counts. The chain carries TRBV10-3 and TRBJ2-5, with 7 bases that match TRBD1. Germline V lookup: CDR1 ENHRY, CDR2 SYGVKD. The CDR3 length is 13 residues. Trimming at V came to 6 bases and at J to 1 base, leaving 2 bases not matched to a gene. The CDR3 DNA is TGTGCCATCAGGACAGGGTCCCAAGAGACCCAGTACTTC. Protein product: CAIRTGSQETQYF.

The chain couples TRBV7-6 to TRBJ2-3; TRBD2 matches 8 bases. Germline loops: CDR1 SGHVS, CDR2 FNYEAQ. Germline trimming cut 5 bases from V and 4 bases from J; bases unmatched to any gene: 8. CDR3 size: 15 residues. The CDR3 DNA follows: TGTGCCAGCAGCCGTGGCCCGGGGGGGCCAGATACGCAGTATTTT. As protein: CASSRGPGGPDTQYF.

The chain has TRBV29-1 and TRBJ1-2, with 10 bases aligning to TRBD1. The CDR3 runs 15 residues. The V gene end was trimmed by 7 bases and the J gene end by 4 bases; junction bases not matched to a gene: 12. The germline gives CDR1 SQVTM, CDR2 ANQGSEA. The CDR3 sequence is CSGRIRTGGGYGYTF. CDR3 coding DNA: TGCAGCGGTAGAATTCGGACAGGGGGTGGCTATGGCTACACCTTC. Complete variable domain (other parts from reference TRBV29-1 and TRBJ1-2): SAVISQKPSRDICQRGTSLTIQCQVDSQVTMMFWYRQQPGQSLTLIATANQGSEATYESGFVIDKFPISRPNLTFSTLTVSNMSPEDSSIYLCSGRIRTGGGYGYTFGSGTRLTVV.

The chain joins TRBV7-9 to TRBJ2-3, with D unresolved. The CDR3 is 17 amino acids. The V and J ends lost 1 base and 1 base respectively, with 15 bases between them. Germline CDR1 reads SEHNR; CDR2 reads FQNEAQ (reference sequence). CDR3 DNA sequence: TGTGCCAGCAGCTTAGAGTCGCGGTCCGTGGGCACAGATACGCAGTATTTT. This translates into CASSLESRSVGTDTQYF.

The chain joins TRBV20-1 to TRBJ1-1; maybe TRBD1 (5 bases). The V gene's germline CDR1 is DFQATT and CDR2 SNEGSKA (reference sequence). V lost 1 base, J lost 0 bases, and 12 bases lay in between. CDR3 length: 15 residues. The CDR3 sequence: CSARGSQGLNTEAFF. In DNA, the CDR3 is TGCAGTGCTAGAGGAAGTCAGGGTCTGAACACTGAAGCTTTCTTT.

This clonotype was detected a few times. The CDR3 DNA is TGTGCCAGCAGCCAGGACGGGGCCGGGGAGACCCAGTACTTC. Translation gives CASSQDGAGETQYF. The V gene is TRBV7-3, the J gene TRBJ2-7; the D call may be TRBD1 or TRBD2 (5 bases each). The J call is uncertain, as TRBJ2-5 better fits the DNA end. The CDR3 has 14 residues. CDR1 is SGHTA, CDR2 FQGTGA, per germline.

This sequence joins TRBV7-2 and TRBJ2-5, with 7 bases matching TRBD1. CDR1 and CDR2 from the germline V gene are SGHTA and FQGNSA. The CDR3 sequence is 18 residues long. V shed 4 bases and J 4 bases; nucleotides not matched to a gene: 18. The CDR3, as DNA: TGTGCCAGCAGCTCGGCTGTACAGGGGATTCGTTCGGGAGAGACCCAGTACTTC. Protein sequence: CASSSAVQGIRSGETQYF.

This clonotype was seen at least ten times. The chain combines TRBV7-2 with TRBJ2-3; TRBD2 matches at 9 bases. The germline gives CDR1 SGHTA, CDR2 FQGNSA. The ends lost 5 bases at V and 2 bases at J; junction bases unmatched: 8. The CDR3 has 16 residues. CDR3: CASSPPGLAPTDTQYF. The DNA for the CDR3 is TGTGCCAGCAGCCCACCGGGACTAGCCCCCACAGATACGCAGTATTTT.

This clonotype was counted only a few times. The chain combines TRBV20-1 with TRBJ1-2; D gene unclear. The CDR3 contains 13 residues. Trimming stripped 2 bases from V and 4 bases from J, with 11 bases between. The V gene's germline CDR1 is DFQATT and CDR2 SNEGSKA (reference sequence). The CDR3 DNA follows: TGCAGTGCTAGAAAGACGGGAGTCTATGGCTACACCTTC. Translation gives CSARKTGVYGYTF.

The CDR3 coding sequence is TGTGCCAGCAGCCAAGATCAGAGGGCAACTAATGAAAAACTGTTTTTT. The encoded protein is CASSQDQRATNEKLFF. The chain has TRBV4-2 and TRBJ1-4; D is uncertain. From germline, CDR1 is LGHNA and CDR2 YNFKEQ. The CDR3 covers 16 residues. V shed 0 bases and J shed 0 bases, with 8 bases lying between them.

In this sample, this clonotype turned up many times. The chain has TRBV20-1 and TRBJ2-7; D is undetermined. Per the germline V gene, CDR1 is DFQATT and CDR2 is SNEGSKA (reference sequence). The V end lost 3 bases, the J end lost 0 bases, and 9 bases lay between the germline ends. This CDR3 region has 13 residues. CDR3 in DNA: TGCAGTGCTAGTTCCTGGGACTCCTACGAGCAGTACTTC. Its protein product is CSASSWDSYEQYF.

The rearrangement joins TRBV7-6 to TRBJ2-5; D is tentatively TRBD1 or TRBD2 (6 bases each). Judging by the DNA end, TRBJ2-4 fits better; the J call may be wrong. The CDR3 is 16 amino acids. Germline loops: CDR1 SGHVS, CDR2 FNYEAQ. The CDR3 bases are TGTGCCAGCAGCTCCCAGTGGGGGGCAGGCAAAAACATTCAGTACTTC. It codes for CASSSQWGAGKNIQYF.